Here is one T cell receptor beta chain with its context. What it recognizes is unknown. The CDR3 extends over 19 amino acids. Trimming removed 2 bases from V and 5 bases from J; junction bases left unmatched: 14. Germline V gene sequence: CDR1 GTSNPN, CDR2 SVGIG (reference sequence). This sample stems from a study of persistence of HIV-infected CD4 T cells. Study-level information: The sample holds CD4+ T cells responsive to CMV or HIV-1 Gag. General observations from the study: Antigen-responding cells were enriched for degenerate expanded CDR3beta sequences. Proviral oligoclonality tracked with TCR oligoclonality within the same sorted cells.

Stimulation used 7.5 to 10 ug/mL lysate from CMV-infected fibroblasts. CD40L/CD69 double-negative CD45RO-high memory CD4+ T cells were collected. This was the immunoSEQ version 4 assay in survey mode. Generated by immunoSEQ multiplex PCR, the TCRdb table keeps only in-frame clones and is missing some. The table shows about 48,000 clones, with around 75% occurring only once. The origin of this receptor is an adult man with HIV who was CMV-seropositive. This rearrangement joins TRBV30 to TRBJ2-2; TRBD2 aligns across 13 bases. The sample in question was CD4+ T cells sorted from PBMCs after roughly 18-hour stimulation, obtained from a patient who received antiretroviral therapy. The CDR3 nucleotides are TGTGCCTGGAGTCTTATGAACAGGGGGGGACTAGCGGGAACCGGGGAGCTGTTTTTT. It yields the protein CAWSLMNRGGLAGTGELFF.